Described below is a single T cell receptor beta chain sequence and its context. This clone has only a few counts. The target of this receptor is not known. Per-nucleotide qualities are absent, and no much larger clonotype sits a single base away. Including cysteine and phenylalanine, the CDR3 has 16 amino acids. The CDR3 DNA has 48 bases and is translated from base 1. CDR1 and CDR2 are drawn from the germline V gene (reference sequence): LNHDA, SQIVND. Trimmed from V: 6 bases; trimmed from J: 4 bases; junction bases lacking a gene match: 8. The library came from the immunoSEQ multiplex PCR assay. TCRdb re-hosts the immuneACCESS table, in-frame sequences only. Its copies lack some clones; in the studies checked, an unresolved V gene accounts for under half of them, and the cause for the rest is not known. For this sample the table gives 500,000 to 550,000 clones, of which approximately 78% were detected only once. 0.013% of the sample belongs to the ten largest clones.

The data were taken from a study of shared T cell receptors in the human thymus (dated by TCRdb to about 2021). About the full investigation: The study examined how self-reactive, shared T-cell receptor alpha chains are generated in the human thymus.

Separately, the same data were catalogued under a study of human thymus T cells. The other study reports the following: The donors were immunologically healthy infants in Finland who had open corrective cardiac surgery for congenital heart defects. Thymus tissue was obtained as surgical resects removed during corrective cardiac surgery. Biased V and J gene segment usage appeared to be present in both thymic and peripheral blood repertoires. Highly overlapping thymic TCR repertoires among unrelated individuals were reported in the related research. The study used under 10 infant thymus samples plus four related peripheral blood samples to characterize TCR alpha and beta repertoires. Donor ages ranged from about 6 to 250 days, and the cohort comprised six or seven male and a couple of female infants. Thymocytes were freed from the tissue by mechanical means and kept at -70 degrees C as pellets of roughly 8.5-31 million cells. A QIAsymphony instrument was used to extract genomic DNA from the frozen cell pellets. Using the immunoSEQ multiplex PCR assay, the TCRB and TCRAD loci were amplified from a standardized quantity of quality-controlled genomic DNA. The V(D)J region was spanned by amplicons of a length sufficient to cover the CDR3 and to identify V and J genes. Through the commercial immunoSEQ service, the amplicons were sequenced on an Illumina platform. Primer bias and sequencing errors were corrected using previously described methods, and TCRAD and TCRB definitions followed the IMGT database. Repertoires were analysed with immunoSEQ Analyzer 3.0 and VDJTools, covering basic statistics, V/J segment usage, diversity estimates, rarefaction and pairwise overlap. Diversity was estimated using the Chao1, ChaoE, Efron-Thisted, Shannon and inverse Simpson indices, and was also estimated on datasets down-sampled to the size of the smallest sample. Repertoire overlap used strict matching of CDR3 nucleotide sequence, V gene and J gene, with Jaccard-based multidimensional scaling clustering. On average, thymus samples gave 750,000 to 950,000 unique TCRB clonotypes, whereas blood samples gave approximately 84,000.

Input material: thymocytes. This chain is built from TRBV19 and TRBJ2-2, with 10 bases aligning to TRBD1. The TCR sequence derives from a boy less than two years old with a congenital heart defect. Donor details come from another sample of the same person, matched by shared clones. The DNA sequence is given as TGTGCCAGTAGACCCGACAGGGGGCCATCCACCGGGGAGCTGTTTTTT. It translates to CASRPDRGPSTGELFF.